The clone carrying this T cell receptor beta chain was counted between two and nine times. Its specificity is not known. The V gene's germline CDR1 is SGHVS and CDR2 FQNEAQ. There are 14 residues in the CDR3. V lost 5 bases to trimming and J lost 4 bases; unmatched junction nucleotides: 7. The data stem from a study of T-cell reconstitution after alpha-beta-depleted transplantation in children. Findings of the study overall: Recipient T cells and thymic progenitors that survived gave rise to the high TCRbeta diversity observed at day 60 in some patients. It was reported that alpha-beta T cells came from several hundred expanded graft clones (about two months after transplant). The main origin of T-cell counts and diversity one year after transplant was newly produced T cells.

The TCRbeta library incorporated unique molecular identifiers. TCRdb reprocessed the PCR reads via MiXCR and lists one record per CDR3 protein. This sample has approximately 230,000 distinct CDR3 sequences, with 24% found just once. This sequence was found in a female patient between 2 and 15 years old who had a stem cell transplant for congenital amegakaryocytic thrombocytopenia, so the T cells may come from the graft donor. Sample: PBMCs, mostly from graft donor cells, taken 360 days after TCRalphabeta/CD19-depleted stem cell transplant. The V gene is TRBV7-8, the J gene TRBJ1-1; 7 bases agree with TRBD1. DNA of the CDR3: TGTGCCAGCAGCCTCCCGACAGGGTCCACTGAAGCTTTCTTT. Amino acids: CASSLPTGSTEAFF.